What follows is one TCR beta chain and its context. The sample belongs to a study of control samples from healthy donors and cancer patients. CDR3 length equals 13 residues. The protocol was immunoSEQ multiplex PCR, while the TCRdb copy is restricted to in-frame clones and leaves out a portion. This sample carries 110,000 to 150,000 clones, approximately 90% of them seen once, and the ten largest clones take about 9%. The sample taken for sequencing was blood. V gene TRBV21-1 combines with J gene TRBJ1-3; TRBD1, the D gene given by the table, was not confirmed from the DNA. TRBV21-1 is labeled a pseudogene. This receptor was identified in a woman in her twenties or thirties in good health. CDR3 coding DNA: TGTGCCAACAGGGCCCTCTCTGGAAACACCATATATTTT. As protein: CANRALSGNTIYF.